The TCR beta chain described here comes from a study of CD8 T cells in ankylosing spondylitis. Only a few counts were recorded for this clonotype. Its antigen is unidentified. Whole-study results and caveats: Significant enrichment of disease-linked clones was reportedly seen in matched ankylosing spondylitis synovial fluid. Clones that were linked to disease were CD8+ and were relatively rare in peripheral blood.

TCRdb re-called the 5' RACE reads with MiXCR, one entry per CDR3 protein. The sample carries about 27,000 distinct CDR3 sequences, approximately 8% recorded once. This CDR3 contains 15 residues. Trimming pared 2 bases from V and 7 bases from J, leaving 12 bases between. This chain uses TRBV12-3 or TRBV12-4 with TRBJ1-6, with D perhaps matching TRBD1 (5 bases). The TCR sequence derives from a male donor with ankylosing spondylitis or in good health (not recorded which). The specimen was blood. The DNA of the CDR3 is TGTGCCAGCAGTTTATTATCAGGGTGGAATTCACCCCTCCACTTT. This gives the protein CASSLLSGWNSPLHF.